This is a list of T cell receptor beta chains from one sample in a study of CD4+ T cells in melanoma. Some clones are missing from TCRdb's copy, which holds only in-frame ones; the method was immunoSEQ multiplex PCR. The table shows about 15,000 clones, with about 62% occurring only once. The sample taken for sequencing was cells from a culture (not recorded whether cultured in vitro). The receptors here all came from a human donor with melanoma. The CDR3 runs from the conserved cysteine through the conserved F or W. A D gene is named only where the DNA matches it firmly. The size field is filled for only some rows; it gives once, few, many or a size class.

d_gene,v_gene,j_gene,abundance,CDR3aa,CDR3nt
.,TRBV7-9,TRBJ1-2,few,CASSLTQVGYTF,TGTGCCAGCAGCCTTACTCAGGTTGGCTACACCTTC
.,TRBV19,TRBJ1-3,medium-sized,CASSILGASSSGNTIYF,TGTGCCAGTAGTATACTCGGCGCTTCTAGCTCTGGAAACACCATATATTTT
TRBD1,TRBV5-1,TRBJ2-5,.,CASSTGQGAGETQYF,TGCGCCAGCAGCACCGGACAGGGGGCGGGGGAGACCCAGTACTTC
.,TRBV5-1,TRBJ2-2,.,CASSFDTRGTGELFF,TGCGCCAGCAGCTTCGACACAAGGGGCACCGGGGAGCTGTTTTTT
.,TRBV19,TRBJ2-3,.,CASSMNPSTDTQYF,TGTGCCAGTAGTATGAACCCTAGCACAGATACGCAGTATTTT
.,TRBV6-6,TRBJ1-1,few,CASSYRGNSEAFF,TGTGCCAGCAGTTACAGAGGGAATTCTGAAGCTTTCTTT
.,TRBV27,TRBJ1-4,.,CASSWRPEGEKLFF,TGTGCCAGCAGTTGGAGGCCTGAGGGAGAAAAACTGTTTTTT
.,TRBV6-6,TRBJ2-5,.,CASSYGGETQYF,TGTGCCAGCAGTTACGGGGGAGAGACCCAGTACTTC
.,TRBV5-1,TRBJ1-4,.,CASSLGLRGGGEKLFF,TGCGCCAGCAGCTTGGGTTTAAGGGGCGGCGGTGAAAAACTGTTTTTT
TRBD1,TRBV7-8,TRBJ1-6,.,CASSPPPGQRNSPLHF,TGTGCCAGCAGCCCCCCCCCGGGACAGCGGAATTCACCCCTCCACTTT
.,TRBV5-6,TRBJ1-1,few,CASSQGLTYGRAFF,TGTGCCAGCAGCCAGGGGCTCACTTACGGAAGAGCTTTCTTT
TRBD1,TRBV5-5,TRBJ2-3,.,CASSSRTGTTHTDTQYF,TGTGCCAGCAGCTCTAGGACAGGGACCACGCACACAGATACGCAGTATTTT
.,TRBV5-6,TRBJ1-3,.,CASSLGRSSGNTIYF,TGTGCCAGCAGCCTCGGACGGAGCTCTGGAAACACCATATATTTT
TRBD1,TRBV5-6,TRBJ1-2,once,CASSLRGQGQGYTF,TGTGCCAGCAGCTTGCGGGGACAGGGTCAGGGCTACACCTTC
.,TRBV15,TRBJ1-5,.,CATRSGVGNQPQHF,TGTGCCACCAGAAGTGGAGTGGGCAATCAGCCCCAGCATTTT
.,TRBV7-6,TRBJ2-2,.,CASSLRDTYTGELFF,TGTGCCAGCAGCTTAAGGGACACCTACACCGGGGAGCTGTTTTTT
.,TRBV15,TRBJ1-6,.,CATSRVPNSPLHF,TGTGCCACCAGCAGAGTCCCTAATTCACCCCTCCACTTT